This T cell receptor (beta chain) was sequenced for a study of shared clonotypes between healthy human individuals. Study results and limitations: Since donors were few, the genetic and exposure-history diversity represented was limited.

Sequencing used immunoSEQ multiplex PCR; TCRdb keeps in-frame clones, though not all of them. The repertoire consists of some 1.1 million clones, with 70% to 85% occurring once and the leading ten covering roughly 0.9%. The V end lost 1 base, the J end lost 4 bases, and 9 bases lay between the germline ends. CDR1 and CDR2 from the germline V gene are SGHTS and YDEGEE. The CDR3 is 14 residues long. Comments on this clone: The antigen remains undetermined.

The V and J genes are TRBV5-8 and TRBJ1-3; D remains unclear. The origin of this receptor is a man aged 18-30 years in good health. Some clones in this sample may be carry-over from other donors' samples. Source material: memory CD4+ T cells from PBMCs. Documented subset: CD45RA-negative fraction. The CDR3 loop is CASSLSGRGNTIYF. The CDR3 DNA reads as TGTGCCAGCAGCTTGAGTGGCAGGGGAAACACCATATATTTT.